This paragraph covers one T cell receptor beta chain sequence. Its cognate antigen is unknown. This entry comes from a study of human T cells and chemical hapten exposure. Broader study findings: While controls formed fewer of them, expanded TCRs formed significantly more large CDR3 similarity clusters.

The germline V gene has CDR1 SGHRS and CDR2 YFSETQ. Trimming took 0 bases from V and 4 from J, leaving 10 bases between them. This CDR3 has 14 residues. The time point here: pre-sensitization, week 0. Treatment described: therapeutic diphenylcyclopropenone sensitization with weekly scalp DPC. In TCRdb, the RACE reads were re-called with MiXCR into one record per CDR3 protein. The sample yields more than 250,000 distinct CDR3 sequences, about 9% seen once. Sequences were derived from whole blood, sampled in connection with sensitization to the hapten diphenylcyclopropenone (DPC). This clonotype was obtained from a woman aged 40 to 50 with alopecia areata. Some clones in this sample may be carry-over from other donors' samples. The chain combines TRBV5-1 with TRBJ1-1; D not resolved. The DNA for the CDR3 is TGCGCCAGCAGCTTGGAGGAGGTAACCACTGAAGCTTTCTTT. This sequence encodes CASSLEEVTTEAFF.